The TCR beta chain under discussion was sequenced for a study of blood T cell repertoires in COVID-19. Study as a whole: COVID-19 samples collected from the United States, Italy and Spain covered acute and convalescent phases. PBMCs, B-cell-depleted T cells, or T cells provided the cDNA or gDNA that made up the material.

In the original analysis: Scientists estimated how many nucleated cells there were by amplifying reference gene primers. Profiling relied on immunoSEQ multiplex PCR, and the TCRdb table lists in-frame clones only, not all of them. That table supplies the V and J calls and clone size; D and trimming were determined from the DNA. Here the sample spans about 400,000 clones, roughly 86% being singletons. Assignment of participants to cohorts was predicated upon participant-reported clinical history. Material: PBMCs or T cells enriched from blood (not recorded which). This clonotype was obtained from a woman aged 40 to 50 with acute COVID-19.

Here the CDR3 reads CASSPTGTSGNTGELFF. In DNA form, the CDR3 reads TGTGCCAGCAGCCCTACCGGGACTAGCGGAAACACCGGGGAGCTGTTTTTT. The chain joins TRBV4-2 to TRBJ2-2, with 11 bases fitting TRBD2. J lost 2 bases, V lost 4 bases, and 6 bases had no gene match. The CDR3 spans 17 residues. The V gene's germline CDR1 is LGHNA and CDR2 YNFKEQ.